This T cell receptor (beta chain) was profiled in a study of tumor-infiltrating lymphocytes in oesophageal squamous cell carcinoma. This clonotype was counted between two and nine times. V lost 7 bases to trimming and J lost 5 bases, with 11 bases between them. Germline CDR1 reads MDHEN; CDR2 reads SYDVKM. The CDR3 extends over 12 amino acids. MiXCR was run by TCRdb on the PCR reads, yielding one entry per CDR3 protein. The sample records approximately 9,400 distinct CDR3 sequences, approximately 64% being singletons. The TCR comes from a female donor with esophageal squamous cell carcinoma. Input material: esophageal tumor tissue. The chain uses TRBV28 and TRBJ2-5, with D perhaps matching TRBD1 or TRBD2 (5 bases each). The DNA of the CDR3 is TGTGCCAGCAAGGGGAGCGCGGAGACCCAGTACTTC. This translates into CASKGSAETQYF.